This TCR beta chain emerged from a study of CD8+ T cells in alopecia areata. Study overall: Patients in the treated group were given tofacitinib by mouth, 5 to 10 mg twice a day.

Sequencing used cDNA as its template, made by extracting RNA and reverse transcribing it. Using immunoSEQ multiplex PCR, the repertoire was profiled, and TCRdb retains in-frame clones only, with some absent. The table lists some 240,000 clones, more than 45% of them singletons. Sorting from PBMCs produced CD4+ and CD8+ T cells. Germline CDR1 SQVTM, CDR2 ANQGSEA. V lost 1 base and J lost 6, with 10 bases in between. This CDR3 region has 13 residues. The specimen comprised CD4+ T cells sorted from blood, sampled at week 0. The rearrangement links TRBV29-1 to TRBJ1-5, with no clear D. The receptor was derived from a human donor with alopecia areata. The CDR3 region has the DNA TGCAGCGTTGAAGGCCTTAATGGTCAGCCCCAGCATTTT. Translating gives CSVEGLNGQPQHF.